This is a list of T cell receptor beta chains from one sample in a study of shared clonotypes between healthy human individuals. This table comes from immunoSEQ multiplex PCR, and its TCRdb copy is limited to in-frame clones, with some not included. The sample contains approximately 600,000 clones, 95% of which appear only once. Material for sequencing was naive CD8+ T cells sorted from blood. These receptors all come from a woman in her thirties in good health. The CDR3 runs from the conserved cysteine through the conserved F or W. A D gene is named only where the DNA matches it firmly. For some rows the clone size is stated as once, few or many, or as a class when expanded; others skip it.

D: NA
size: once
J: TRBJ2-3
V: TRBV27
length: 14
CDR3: CASTLGGAEDTQYF
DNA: TGTGCCAGCACCTTGGGGGGGGCGGAAGATACGCAGTATTTT

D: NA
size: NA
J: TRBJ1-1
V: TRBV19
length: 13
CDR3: CASSTYRYTEAFF
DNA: TGTGCCAGTAGTACCTACAGATACACTGAAGCTTTCTTT

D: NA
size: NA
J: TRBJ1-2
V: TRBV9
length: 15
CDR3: CASSFIQSGVGGYTF
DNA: TGTGCCAGCAGCTTTATACAATCAGGGGTTGGGGGCTACACCTTC

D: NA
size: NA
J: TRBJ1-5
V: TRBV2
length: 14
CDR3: CASSEAGRGQPQHF
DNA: TGTGCCAGCAGTGAAGCGGGGCGGGGACAGCCCCAGCATTTT

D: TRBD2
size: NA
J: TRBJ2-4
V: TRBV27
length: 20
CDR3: CASSYRGVGLAGLAKNIQYF
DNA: TGTGCCAGCAGTTATCGCGGGGTGGGACTAGCGGGTTTAGCCAAAAACATTCAGTACTTC

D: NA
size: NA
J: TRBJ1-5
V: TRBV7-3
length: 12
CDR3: CASSDGNQPQHF
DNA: TGTGCCAGCAGCGACGGCAATCAGCCCCAGCATTTT

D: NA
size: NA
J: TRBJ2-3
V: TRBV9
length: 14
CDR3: CASSVLPGPDTQYF
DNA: TGTGCCAGCAGCGTATTGCCAGGGCCAGATACGCAGTATTTT

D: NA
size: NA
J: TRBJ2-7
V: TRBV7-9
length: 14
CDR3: CASTMDSLSYEQYF
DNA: TGTGCCAGCACTATGGACAGCCTCTCCTACGAGCAGTACTTC

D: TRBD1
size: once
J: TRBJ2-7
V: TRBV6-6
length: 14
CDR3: CASSYSAGGYEQYF
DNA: TGTGCCAGCAGTTACTCGGCAGGGGGCTACGAGCAGTACTTC

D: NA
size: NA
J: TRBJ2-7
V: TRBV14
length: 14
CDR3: CASSPFSPSYEQYF
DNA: TGTGCCAGCAGTCCATTTTCCCCTAGCTACGAGCAGTACTTC

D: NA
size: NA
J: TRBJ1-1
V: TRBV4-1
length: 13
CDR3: CASSQREFTEAFF
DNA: TGCGCCAGCAGCCAGAGGGAATTCACTGAAGCTTTCTTT

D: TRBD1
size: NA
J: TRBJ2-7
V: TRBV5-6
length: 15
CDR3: CASSLAWGDRGGIHF
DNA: TGTGCCAGCAGCTTGGCCTGGGGGGACAGGGGAGGAATACACTTC

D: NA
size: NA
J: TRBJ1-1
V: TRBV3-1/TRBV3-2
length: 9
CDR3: CASSFEAFF
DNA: TGTGCCAGCAGTTTTGAAGCTTTCTTT

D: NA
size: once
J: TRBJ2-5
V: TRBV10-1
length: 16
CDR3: CASSEVRGRSQETQYF
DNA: TGCGCCAGCAGTGAGGTACGCGGACGGTCGCAAGAGACCCAGTACTTC

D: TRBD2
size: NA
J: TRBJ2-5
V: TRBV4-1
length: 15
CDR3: CASSQRLAPQETQYF
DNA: TGCGCCAGCAGTCAACGACTAGCGCCCCAAGAGACCCAGTACTTC

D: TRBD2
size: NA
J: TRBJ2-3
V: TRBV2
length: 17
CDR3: CASLGTSGTHDRNTQYF
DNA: TGTGCCAGCCTCGGGACTAGCGGGACTCACGATCGAAATACGCAGTATTTT

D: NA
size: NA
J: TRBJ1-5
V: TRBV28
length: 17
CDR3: CASRLGGSGVGNQPQHF
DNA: TGTGCCAGCCGTTTAGGGGGTTCCGGCGTGGGCAATCAGCCCCAGCATTTT

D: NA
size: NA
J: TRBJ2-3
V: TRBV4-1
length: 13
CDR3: CASSQVIGDTQYF
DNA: TGCGCCAGCAGCCAGGTTATTGGAGATACGCAGTATTTT

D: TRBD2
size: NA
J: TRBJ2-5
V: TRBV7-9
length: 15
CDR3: CASSTPLAGRETQYF
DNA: TGTGCCAGCAGCACCCCCTTAGCGGGAAGGGAGACCCAGTACTTC

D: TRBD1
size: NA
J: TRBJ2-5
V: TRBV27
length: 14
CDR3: CASSRDSPKETQYF
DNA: TGTGCCAGCAGTAGGGACAGCCCGAAAGAGACCCAGTACTTC

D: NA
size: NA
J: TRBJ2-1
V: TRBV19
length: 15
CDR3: CASSIGERAGNEQFF
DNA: TGTGCCAGTAGTATTGGCGAGCGGGCGGGGAATGAGCAGTTCTTC

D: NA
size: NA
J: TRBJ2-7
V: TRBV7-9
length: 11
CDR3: CASSPAYEQYF
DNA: TGTGCCAGCAGCCCAGCCTACGAGCAGTACTTC

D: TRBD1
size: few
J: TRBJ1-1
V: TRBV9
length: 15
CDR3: CASSGTGGLTTEAFF
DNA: TGTGCCAGCAGCGGTACAGGGGGCCTTACCACTGAAGCTTTCTTT

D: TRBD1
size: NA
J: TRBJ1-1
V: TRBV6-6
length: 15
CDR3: CASSYPGQGNTEAFF
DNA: TGTGCCAGCAGTTATCCTGGACAGGGCAACACTGAAGCTTTCTTT

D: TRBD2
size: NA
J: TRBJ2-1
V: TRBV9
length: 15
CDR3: CASSGLAGGGHEQFF
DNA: TGTGCCAGCAGCGGTCTAGCGGGAGGGGGGCATGAGCAGTTCTTC

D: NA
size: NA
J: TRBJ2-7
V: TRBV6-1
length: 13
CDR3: CASSGSGFSEQYF
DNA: TGTGCCAGCAGTGGCTCAGGGTTCTCCGAGCAGTACTTC

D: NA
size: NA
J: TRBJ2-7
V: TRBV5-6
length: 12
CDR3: CASSVGDYEQYF
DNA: TGTGCCAGCAGCGTAGGGGACTACGAGCAGTACTTC

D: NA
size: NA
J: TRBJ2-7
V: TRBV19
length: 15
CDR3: CASSIESGSSYEQYF
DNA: TGTGCCAGTAGTATAGAAAGCGGAAGCTCCTACGAGCAGTACTTC

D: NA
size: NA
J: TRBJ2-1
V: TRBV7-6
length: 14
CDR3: CASSSQSTYNEQFF
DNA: TGTGCCAGCAGCTCACAGTCGACCTACAATGAGCAGTTCTTC

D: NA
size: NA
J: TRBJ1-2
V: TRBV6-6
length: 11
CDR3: CASRYSYGYTF
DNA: TGTGCCAGCAGGTACAGCTATGGCTACACCTTC

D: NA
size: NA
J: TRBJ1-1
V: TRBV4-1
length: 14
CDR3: CASNWGVGGTEAFF
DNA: TGCGCCAGCAATTGGGGCGTGGGAGGGACTGAAGCTTTCTTT

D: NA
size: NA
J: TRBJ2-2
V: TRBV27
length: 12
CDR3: CASNTGTGELFF
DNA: TGTGCCAGCAACACCGGAACCGGGGAGCTGTTTTTT

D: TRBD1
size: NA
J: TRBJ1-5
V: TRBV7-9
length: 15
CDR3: CASSLGTGGDQPQHF
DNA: TGTGCCAGCAGTTTGGGTACAGGGGGGGATCAGCCCCAGCATTTT

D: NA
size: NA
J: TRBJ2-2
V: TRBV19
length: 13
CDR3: CASTEGPTGELFF
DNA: TGTGCCAGTACCGAGGGTCCGACCGGGGAGCTGTTTTTT

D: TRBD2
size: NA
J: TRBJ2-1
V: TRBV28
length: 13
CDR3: CASARTGGSEQFF
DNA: TGTGCCAGCGCTCGTACGGGGGGATCTGAGCAGTTCTTC

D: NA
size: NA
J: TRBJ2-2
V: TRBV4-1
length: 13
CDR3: CASSPPLTGELFF
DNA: TGCGCCAGCAGCCCGCCCTTGACCGGGGAGCTGTTTTTT

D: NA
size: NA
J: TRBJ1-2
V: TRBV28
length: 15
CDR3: CASSFNREISYGYTF
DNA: TGTGCCAGCAGTTTTAACAGGGAGATATCTTATGGCTACACCTTC

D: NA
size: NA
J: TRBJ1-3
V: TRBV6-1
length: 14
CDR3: CASSPDRSGNTIYF
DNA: TGTGCCAGCAGCCCAGACAGATCTGGAAACACCATATATTTT

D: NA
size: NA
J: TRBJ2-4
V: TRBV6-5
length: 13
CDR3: CARGVGTKNIQYF
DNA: TGTGCCAGGGGCGTGGGGACCAAAAACATTCAGTACTTC

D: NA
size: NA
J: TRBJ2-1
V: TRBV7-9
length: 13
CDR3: CASSHEAPDEQFF
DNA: TGTGCCAGCAGCCATGAGGCTCCGGATGAGCAGTTCTTC

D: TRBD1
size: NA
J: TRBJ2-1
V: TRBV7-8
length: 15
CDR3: CASSLGTGDYNEQFF
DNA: TGTGCCAGCAGCTTAGGGACAGGCGACTACAATGAGCAGTTCTTC

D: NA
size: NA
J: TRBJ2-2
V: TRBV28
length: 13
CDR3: CASSLYRNGELFF
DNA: TGTGCCAGCAGTTTATACAGGAACGGGGAGCTGTTTTTT

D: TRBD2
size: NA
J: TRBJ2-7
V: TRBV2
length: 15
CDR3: CASSEVTSGPYEQYF
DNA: TGTGCCAGCAGTGAAGTGACTAGCGGCCCCTACGAGCAGTACTTC

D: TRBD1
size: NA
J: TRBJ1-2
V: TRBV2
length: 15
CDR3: CASTGTGQGALGYTF
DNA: TGTGCCAGCACCGGCACGGGACAGGGGGCGCTTGGCTACACCTTC

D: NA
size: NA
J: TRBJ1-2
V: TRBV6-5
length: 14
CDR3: CASSSGRANYGYTF
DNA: TGTGCCAGCAGTTCAGGCAGAGCTAACTATGGCTACACCTTC

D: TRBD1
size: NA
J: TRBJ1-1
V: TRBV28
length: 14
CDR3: CASSMGQGVGEAFF
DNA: TGTGCCAGCAGTATGGGACAGGGGGTCGGTGAAGCTTTCTTT

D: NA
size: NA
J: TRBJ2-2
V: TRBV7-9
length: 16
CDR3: CASSSPAGANTGELFF
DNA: TGTGCCAGCAGCTCTCCAGCGGGCGCGAACACCGGGGAGCTGTTTTTT

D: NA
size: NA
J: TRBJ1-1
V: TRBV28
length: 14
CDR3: CASSSRDRFADAFF
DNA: TGTGCCAGCAGTTCCCGCGACAGGTTCGCCGACGCTTTCTTT

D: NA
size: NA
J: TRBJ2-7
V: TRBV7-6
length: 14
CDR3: CASSLSGSGYEQYF
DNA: TGTGCCAGCAGCTTAAGTGGTAGCGGCTACGAGCAGTACTTC

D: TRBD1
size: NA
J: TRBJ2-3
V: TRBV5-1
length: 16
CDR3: CASSPGTGGITDTQYF
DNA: TGCGCCAGCAGCCCCGGGACAGGGGGCATCACAGATACGCAGTATTTT

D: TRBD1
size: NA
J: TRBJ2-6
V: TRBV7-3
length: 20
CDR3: CASSPRLSRDRGPGANVLTF
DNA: TGTGCCAGCAGCCCAAGATTGTCCCGGGACAGGGGGCCTGGGGCCAACGTCCTGACTTTC

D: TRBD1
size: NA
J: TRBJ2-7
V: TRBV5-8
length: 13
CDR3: CASSWTGDYEQYF
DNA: TGTGCCAGCAGTTGGACAGGGGACTACGAGCAGTACTTC

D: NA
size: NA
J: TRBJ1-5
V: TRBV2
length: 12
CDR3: CASSEGVQPQHF
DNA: TGTGCCAGCAGTGAAGGTGTGCAGCCCCAGCATTTT

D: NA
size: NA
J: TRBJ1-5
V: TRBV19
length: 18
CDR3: CASSIDARTGYSNQPQHF
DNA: TGTGCCAGTAGTATCGACGCGAGAACAGGTTATAGCAATCAGCCCCAGCATTTT

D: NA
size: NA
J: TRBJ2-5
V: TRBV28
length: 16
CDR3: CASSLHSGSGGETQYF
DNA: TGTGCCAGCAGTCTGCACAGCGGGTCGGGTGGGGAGACCCAGTACTTC

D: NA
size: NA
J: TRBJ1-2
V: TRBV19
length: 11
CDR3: CASSSSVSYTF
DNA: TGTGCCAGTAGTTCGAGTGTGAGCTACACCTTC

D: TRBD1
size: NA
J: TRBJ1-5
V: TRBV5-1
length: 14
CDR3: CASSVGTGNQPQHF
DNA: TGTGCCAGCAGCGTGGGGACAGGCAATCAGCCCCAGCATTTT

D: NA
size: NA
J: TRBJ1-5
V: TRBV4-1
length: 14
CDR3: CASSQRPGNQPQHF
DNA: TGCGCCAGCAGCCAACGGCCGGGAAATCAGCCCCAGCATTTT

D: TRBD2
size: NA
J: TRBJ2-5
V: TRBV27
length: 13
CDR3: CASSLTSVETQYF
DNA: TGTGCCAGCAGTTTAACTAGCGTAGAGACCCAGTACTTC